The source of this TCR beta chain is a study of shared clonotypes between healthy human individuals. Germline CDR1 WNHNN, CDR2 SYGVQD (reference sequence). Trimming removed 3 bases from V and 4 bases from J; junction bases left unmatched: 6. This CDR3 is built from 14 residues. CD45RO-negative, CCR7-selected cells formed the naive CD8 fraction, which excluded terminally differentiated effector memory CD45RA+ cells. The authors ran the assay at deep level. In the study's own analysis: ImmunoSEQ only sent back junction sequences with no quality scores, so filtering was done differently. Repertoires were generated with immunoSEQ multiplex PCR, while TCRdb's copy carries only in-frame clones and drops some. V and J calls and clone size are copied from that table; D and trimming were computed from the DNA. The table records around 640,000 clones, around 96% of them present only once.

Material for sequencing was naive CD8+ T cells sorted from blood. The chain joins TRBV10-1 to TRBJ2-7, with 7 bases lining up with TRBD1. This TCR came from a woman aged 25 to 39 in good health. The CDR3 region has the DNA TGCGCCAGCAGTGAATCAAACAGGGGTTACGAGCAGTACTTC. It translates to CASSESNRGYEQYF.